This TCR beta chain was recovered during a study of T cell responses to AZD1222 COVID-19 vaccine (dated by TCRdb to the early 2020s). With respect to the entire study: Because spike-specific TCR depth and breadth did not differ between the two schedules, AZD1222 recipients who got a second dose at roughly 4 weeks were pooled with those who got a second dose at roughly 12 weeks. Trial participants were enrolled by age into subgroups of 18-55, 56-69 and 70-plus years, and around 140, 26 and 57 TCR-sequenced participants, respectively, were included in these subgroups. A total of approximately 240 trial participants underwent TCR sequencing, of whom 207 received two doses of AZD1222 and roughly 25 received two doses of the MenACWY control vaccine. Beyond this particular receptor, the publication reports: In the small 56-69-year group, the increase in depth fell short of significance, most likely because of low power. After two AZD1222 doses, both the breadth and the depth of spike-specific TCRs were significantly higher than at day 0 and than in MenACWY recipients. Reportedly, close to half of the unique spike-specific TCRs recognized epitopes lying outside the regions that are mutated in the B.1.351 and B.1.1.7 variants. Because no samples from the day 14 peak response were available, repertoires could be characterized only after the peak T cell response. Participants were mostly white British and included more females than males, and it was suggested by the authors that clonal diversity may have been underestimated. The vaccine-associated CD4 TCRs covered the entire spike protein, and the dominant responses fell in regions 160-218 and 743-854. Conclusions about previously exposed vaccinees are limited, since just 6 or 7 AZD1222 recipients were seropositive for SARS-CoV-2 at baseline.

On this clone: The target of this receptor is not known. Nothing much larger sits one base from this clone, and base qualities are not available.

The CDR3 measures 15 amino acids from cysteine to phenylalanine. The entry retains the CDR3 DNA only, 45 bases that are in frame from base 1. The germline V gene (reference sequence) supplies CDR1 LNHNV and CDR2 YYDKDF. V and J are trimmed by 1 base and 7 bases, and the gene matches miss 7 bases of the junction. The time point label, read with the paper, signifies: baseline before first vaccination. Vaccinee samples came from UK trials COV001 and COV002, including a single-blind randomized controlled phase 2/3 trial of AZD1222 (ChAdOx1 nCoV-19) in healthy adults. For TCRbeta chain sequencing, PBMC samples were collected from trial participants at day 0 and at day 28 after the second dose. The CDR3 regions of human TCRbeta chains were analyzed by immunosequencing. The authors' pipeline ran thus. Repertoire TCRs were checked for matches against a reference library of SARS-CoV-2-specific TCRs that had been generated using the MIRA antigen-specificity platform. Breadth was defined as the fraction of unique TCRs that were SARS-CoV-2-associated. Depth was defined as the fraction of total T cells that were SARS-CoV-2-associated. Using the MIRA data, every spike-specific TCR was mapped to the spike region that the TCR reacted to and assigned to either a CD4 or a CD8 class. Log10-transformed breadth and depth values were compared by one-way ANOVA with Sidak's multiple comparisons tests. TCRdb re-hosts the immuneACCESS table, in-frame sequences only. Its copies lack some clones; in the studies checked, an unresolved V gene accounts for under half of them, and the cause for the rest is not known. V and J calls and clone size are copied from that table; D and trimming were computed from the DNA. Here the sample has some 130,000 clones; over 90% occur a single time. The ten largest clonotypes hold about 5.1% of the sample.

The sequencing here drew on peripheral blood, taken on day 0 of AZD1222 vaccination. Here the chain combines TRBV15 and TRBJ1-1, with 9 central nucleotides matching TRBD1. The TCR comes from an adult in good health. The CDR3 amino acid sequence is: CATSRGPHRGLEAFF. The DNA is as follows: TGTGCCACCAGCAGAGGGCCGCACAGGGGGCTTGAAGCTTTCTTT.